Below, 20 T cell receptor beta chains from the same sample are listed, as sequenced in a study of blood T cells in healthy people across ages. Primed by a sample-barcoded 5' primer and a J-beta primer mix, a second PCR proceeded for about 7 to 11 cycles. In TCRdb, the 5' RACE reads were re-called with MiXCR into one record per CDR3 protein. The sample yields some 750,000 distinct CDR3 sequences, about 20% seen once. Material for sequencing was blood. Receptors were obtained from a man aged 65 to 79 in good health.

The gene calls are TRBV20-1 and TRBJ2-3; 9 bases are shared with TRBD1. The CDR3 totals 18 residues. CDR1 DFQATT and CDR2 SNEGSKA come from the germline V gene (reference sequence). The V gene end was trimmed by 1 base and the J gene end by 0 bases; junction bases not matched to a gene: 11. CDR3 region: CSARGGTGIRVSTDTQYF. The CDR3 DNA follows: TGCAGTGCTAGAGGTGGGACAGGGATCAGGGTTAGCACAGATACGCAGTATTTT.

This clonotype was seen more than once but under ten times. The CDR3 reads CSVEDAEGLGAYEQYV. The CDR3 coding sequence is TGCAGCGTTGAAGACGCGGAGGGATTAGGTGCGTACGAGCAGTACGTC. The V and J genes are TRBV29-1 and TRBJ2-7, with D perhaps TRBD2 (6 bases). The V end lost 0 bases, the J end lost 4 bases, and 19 bases lay between the germline ends. This CDR3 is built from 16 residues. CDR1 SQVTM and CDR2 ANQGSEA come from the germline V gene.

This clonotype turned up a few times. The V gene is TRBV7-2, the J gene TRBJ1-2; no clear D. Germline CDR1 SGHTA, CDR2 FQGNSA. This CDR3 is 15 amino acids long. V lost 5 bases to trimming and J lost 0 bases, with 13 bases between them. The CDR3 spells CASSPGMGSNYGYTF. CDR3 in DNA: TGTGCCAGCAGCCCCGGTATGGGGTCTAACTATGGCTACACCTTC.

This clonotype was counted a few times. The chain couples TRBV25-1 to TRBJ2-3; 9 nucleotides match TRBD2. The germline CDR1 and CDR2 sequences are MGHDK and SYGVNS. The CDR3 has 18 amino acids. J lost 2 bases, V lost 4 bases, and 13 bases had no gene match. CDR3 sequence (DNA): TGTGCCAGCAGTGGGGGGATAGGGCTAGCGGGGTACACAGATACGCAGTATTTT. Translation gives CASSGGIGLAGYTDTQYF.

This clonotype was seen a handful of times. The CDR3 region is CASSTSGRWETQYF. The CDR3 region has the DNA TGTGCCAGCAGTACTAGCGGGAGGTGGGAGACCCAGTACTTC. The chain employs TRBV12-3 or TRBV12-4 and TRBJ2-5; 12 nucleotides align to TRBD2. J gave up 5 bases and V 5 bases, and 3 bases lay outside the gene matches. The length of the CDR3 is 14 residues.

This clonotype was recorded a few times. The chain joins TRBV5-1 to TRBJ2-1; 10 bases are shared with TRBD2. The trim removed 4 bases at V and 7 bases at J, leaving 5 bases unmatched. In germline, CDR1 is SGHRS, CDR2 YFSETQ. CDR3 length: 14 residues. This chain's CDR3 is CASSTTSGVNEQFF. The DNA of the CDR3 is TGCGCCAGCAGCACCACTAGCGGGGTTAATGAGCAGTTCTTC. The whole variable domain, filled in from reference TRBV5-1 and TRBJ2-1, reads KAGVTQTPRYLIKTRGQQVTLSCSPISGHRSVSWYQQTPGQGLQFLFEYFSETQRNKGNFPGRFSGRQFSNSRSEMNVSTLELGDSALYLCASSTTSGVNEQFFGPGTRLTVL.

The chain combines TRBV11-2 with TRBJ2-1, with unresolved D. Germline lookup yields CDR1 SGHAT and CDR2 FQNNGV. CDR3 size: 15 residues. V was shortened by 1 base and J by 0 bases, with 7 bases between the two germline ends. CDR3: CASSLGTLSYNEQFF. The CDR3 DNA is TGTGCCAGCAGCTTAGGCACACTCTCCTACAATGAGCAGTTCTTC.

This rearrangement joins TRBV20-1 to TRBJ1-1, with D unresolved. V gave up 6 bases and J gave up 5 bases, with 16 bases separating them. The germline V gene has CDR1 DFQATT and CDR2 SNEGSKA (reference sequence). The CDR3 spans 13 residues. The CDR3 here is CSAPFGPKTEAFF. Here the CDR3 DNA reads TGCAGTGCCCCCTTCGGGCCGAAAACTGAAGCTTTCTTT.

The CDR3 DNA reads as TGCAGCGTTCTGCAGTCAACGCAGTATTTT. Encoded protein: CSVLQSTQYF. The rearrangement links TRBV29-1 to TRBJ2-3, with no clear D. This CDR3 has 10 amino acids. CDR1 and CDR2 from the germline V gene are SQVTM and ANQGSEA. V lost 5 bases and J lost 9, with 9 bases in between.

This rearrangement joins TRBV28 to TRBJ1-4, with 9 bases lining up with TRBD1. The germline CDR1 and CDR2 sequences are MDHEN and SYDVKM. The CDR3 is 13 amino acids. Germline trimming cut 7 bases from V and 16 bases from J; bases unmatched to any gene: 13. The CDR3 DNA sequence: TGTGCCAGCAATGGGGGACTTCCGGGACAGGGGTTTTTT. This codes for CASNGGLPGQGFF.

Ten or more counts support this clonotype. The CDR3 nucleotides read TGTGCCAGCAGCTTAACTAGCGGGAGGTTCGCAGATACGCAGTATTTT. Protein sequence: CASSLTSGRFADTQYF. The chain employs TRBV11-2 and TRBJ2-3, with TRBD2 matching over 12 bases. The CDR3 is 16 amino acids. V gave up 2 bases and J gave up 4 bases; unmatched junction bases: 4. From germline, CDR1 is SGHAT and CDR2 FQNNGV.

This clonotype was recorded at least ten times. The chain links TRBV7-3 to TRBJ2-5; 7 bases align to TRBD1. This CDR3 spans 13 amino acids. The germline V gene encodes CDR1 SGHTA and CDR2 FQGTGA. The J segment lost 3 bases and the V segment lost 3 bases, leaving 1 base of the junction unmatched. For the CDR3, the DNA is TGTGCCAGCAGCTTCGACAGGGAAGAGACCCAGTACTTC. Protein sequence: CASSFDREETQYF.

There are a few counts of this clonotype. The junction departs from germline at one end; a sequencing error may be responsible. V and J are TRBV12-3 or TRBV12-4 and TRBJ1-6, with 8 bases identical to TRBD1. The CDR3 is made up of 14 amino acids. CDR3 DNA: TGCGCCAGCAGTTGGACAGGGAAGAATTCACCCCTCCACTTT. Protein product: CASSWTGKNSPLHF.

This clonotype was observed a handful of times. The chain uses TRBV27 and TRBJ2-7; a weak D match, TRBD1 (6 bases). V lost 5 bases to trimming and J lost 0 bases, with 23 bases between them. Germline CDR1 MNHEY, CDR2 SMNVEV (reference sequence). The CDR3 loop spans 18 amino acids. CDR3 protein: CASSVQKSGTRVSYEQYF. The CDR3 nucleotides are TGTGCCAGCAGTGTCCAAAAATCCGGGACACGGGTCTCCTACGAGCAGTACTTC.

This clonotype was seen more than once but under ten times. The CDR3 DNA is TGTGCCAGCAGCTTTGAACCCTCCGGGGGGGGTAGCACAGATACGCAGTATTTT. It yields the protein CASSFEPSGGGSTDTQYF. V and J are TRBV5-5 and TRBJ2-3, with 8 bases identical to TRBD2. The CDR3 is 18 residues long. In germline, CDR1 is SGHKS, CDR2 YYEKEE (reference sequence). Trimming cost V 2 bases and J 0 bases; bases outside gene matches: 11. Together with reference TRBV5-5 and TRBJ2-3, the CDR3 gives the full variable domain: DAGVTQSPTHLIKTRGQQVTLRCSPISGHKSVSWYQQVLGQGPQFIFQYYEKEERGRGNFPDRFSARQFPNYSSELNVNALLLGDSALYLCASSFEPSGGGSTDTQYFGPGTRLTVL.

This clonotype was observed many times. The rearrangement uses TRBV29-1 and TRBJ1-4; possible D gene TRBD1, 6 bases. This CDR3 region has 12 residues. V was cut by 4 bases and J by 8 bases, with 11 bases left in between. CDR1 and CDR2 from the germline V gene are SQVTM and ANQGSEA. Here the CDR3 reads CSVAGAGEKLFF. In DNA form, the CDR3 reads TGCAGCGTTGCAGGGGCGGGAGAAAAACTGTTTTTT.

The chain combines TRBV3-1 with TRBJ2-4; no reliable D call. This CDR3 has 15 amino acids. Germline V lookup: CDR1 LGHDT, CDR2 YNNKEL (reference sequence). The V end lost 3 bases, the J end lost 1 base, and 10 bases lay between the germline ends. DNA for the CDR3: TGTGCCAGCAGCCAGGGGATGGGGGCCAAAAACATTCAGTACTTC. Translated: CASSQGMGAKNIQYF. Variable domain in full (rest from reference TRBV3-1 and TRBJ2-4): DTAVSQTPKYLVTQMGNDKSIKCEQNLGHDTMYWYKQDSKKFLKIMFSYNNKELIINETVPNRFSPKSPDKAHLNLHINSLELGDSAVYFCASSQGMGAKNIQYFGAGTRLSVL.

This clonotype was seen only a few times. This chain joins TRBV5-1 and TRBJ1-6; D might be TRBD1 (5 bases). CDR1 is SGHRS and CDR2 is YFSETQ in the germline V gene. CDR3 size: 15 residues. V lost 0 bases, J lost 7 bases, and 11 bases lay in between. CDR3 residues: CASSLVQGNNSPLHF. The CDR3 bases are TGCGCCAGCAGCTTGGTCCAGGGAAACAATTCACCCCTCCACTTT.

This chain uses TRBV5-6 with TRBJ2-7; D remains ambiguous. This CDR3 has 13 amino acids. V lost 4 bases and J 3 bases, leaving 11 bases between the germline ends. Germline V gene sequence: CDR1 SGHDT, CDR2 YYEEEE. CDR3 residues: CASSRLGSYEQYF. DNA of the CDR3: TGTGCCAGCAGCCGCCTGGGTAGCTACGAGCAGTACTTC. The whole variable domain, filled in from reference TRBV5-6 and TRBJ2-7, reads DAGVTQSPTHLIKTRGQQVTLRCSPKSGHDTVSWYQQALGQGPQFIFQYYEEEERQRGNFPDRFSGHQFPNYSSELNVNALLLGDSALYLCASSRLGSYEQYFGPGTRLTVT.

Points on this clonotype: Its ends do not fully match the called genes, so a read error is possible. This CDR3 is CASSQRGGRVNERFF. CDR3 coding DNA: TGTGCCAGCAGCCAGCGGGGGGGCCGGGTTAATGAGCGGTTCTTC. This chain joins TRBV27 and TRBJ2-5; TRBD2 matches at 10 bases. The germline gives CDR1 MNHEY, CDR2 SMNVEV (reference sequence). CDR3 length: 15 residues.